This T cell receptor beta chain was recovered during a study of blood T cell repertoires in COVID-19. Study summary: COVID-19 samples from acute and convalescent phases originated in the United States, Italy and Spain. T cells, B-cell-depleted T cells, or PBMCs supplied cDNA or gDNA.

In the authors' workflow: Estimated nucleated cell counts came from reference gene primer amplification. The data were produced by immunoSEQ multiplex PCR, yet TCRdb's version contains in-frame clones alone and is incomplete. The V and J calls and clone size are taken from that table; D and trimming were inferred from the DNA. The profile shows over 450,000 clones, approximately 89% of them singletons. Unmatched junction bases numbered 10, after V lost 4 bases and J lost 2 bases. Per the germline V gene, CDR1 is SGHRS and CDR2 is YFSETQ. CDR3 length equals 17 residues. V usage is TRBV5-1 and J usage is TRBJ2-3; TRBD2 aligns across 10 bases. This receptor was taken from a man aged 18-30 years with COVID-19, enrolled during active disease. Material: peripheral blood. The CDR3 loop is CASSRVSGGAITDTQYF. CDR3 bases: TGCGCCAGCAGCAGAGTCAGCGGGGGGGCCATCACAGATACGCAGTATTTT.